This T cell receptor (beta chain) was identified in a study of blood T cell repertoires in COVID-19. Looking at the study overall: The United States, Italy and Spain supplied acute and convalescent COVID-19 samples. In each case, the material was cDNA or gDNA derived from T cells, B-cell-depleted T cells, or PBMCs.

This clone appeared a few times. Original analysis: Amplification with reference gene primers provided the estimates of nucleated cell counts. This table comes from immunoSEQ multiplex PCR, and its TCRdb copy is limited to in-frame clones, with some not included. Clone size and V and J calls were adopted from that table, with D and trimming inferred from the DNA. There are 200,000 to 300,000 clones in the sample; approximately 89% occur only once, and about 2.5% lies in the top ten. The source is a woman aged 45-60 years with acute or convalescent COVID-19. The specimen sequenced was peripheral blood.

CDR3 residues: CASRHNPYEQYF. CDR3 DNA: TGTGCCAGCAGACACAACCCTTACGAGCAGTACTTC. The chain uses TRBV28 and TRBJ2-7; D is undetermined. V lost 6 bases, J lost 4 bases, and 10 bases lay in between. Germline-derived CDR1 and CDR2 are MDHEN and SYDVKM. The CDR3 consists of 12 residues.